This T cell receptor beta chain originates from a study of response to subunit inactivated influenza vaccine. Study-wide results and limits: Few additional T cells are recruited per seasonal influenza vaccination, authors suggested.

Each CDR3 protein gets one entry after TCRdb re-called the RT-PCR reads with MiXCR. The repertoire consists of some 800,000 distinct CDR3 sequences, with 21% occurring once and the leading ten covering roughly a tenth. In the case of this clonotype: Its antigen remains unknown.

Trimming removed 2 bases from V and 2 bases from J; junction bases left unmatched: 5. This CDR3 contains 18 residues. CDR1 and CDR2 from the germline V gene are KGHDR and SFDVKD. The rearrangement joins TRBV24-1 to TRBJ2-3, with 14 positions matching TRBD2. Sequences were derived from PBMCs from blood, sampled about 5 days after vaccination. The source is a man in his forties or fifties who received an inactivated influenza vaccine. CDR3 nucleotide sequence: TGTGCCACCAGTGATTCGGGACTAGCGGGAGAATTCACAGATACGCAGTATTTT. This gives the protein CATSDSGLAGEFTDTQYF.